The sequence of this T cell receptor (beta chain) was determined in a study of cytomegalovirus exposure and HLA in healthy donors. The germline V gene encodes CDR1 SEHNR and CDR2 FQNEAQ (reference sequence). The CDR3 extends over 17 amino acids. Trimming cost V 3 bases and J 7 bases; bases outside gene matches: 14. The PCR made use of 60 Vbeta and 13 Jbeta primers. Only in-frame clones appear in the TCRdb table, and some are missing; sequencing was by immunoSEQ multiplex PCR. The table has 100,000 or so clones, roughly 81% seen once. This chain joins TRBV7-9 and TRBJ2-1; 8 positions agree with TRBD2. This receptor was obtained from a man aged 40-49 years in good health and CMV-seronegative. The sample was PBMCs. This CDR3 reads CASSLPDWRGAGNEQFF. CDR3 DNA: TGTGCCAGCAGCTTGCCTGATTGGCGGGGGGCCGGTAATGAGCAGTTCTTC.